The 10 T cell receptor beta chains below were found in one sample sequenced in a study of graft-versus-host responses after intestinal transplantation (dated by TCRdb to the early 2020s). Libraries were constructed by the immunoSEQ multiplex PCR assay. As stored in TCRdb, this immuneACCESS dataset retains in-frame rearrangements with V and J assigned. A fraction of the clones does not appear; measured against another copy, unresolved V genes explain less than half of the discrepancy, and the remainder lacks a known reason. This sample comprises more than 3,000 clones, about 95% of them detected only once. Roughly 1.2% of the sample lies in the top ten. The sample was PBMCs, taken 11 days after intestinal transplantation. These TCRs come from a human patient who received an intestinal transplant, so some T cells may come from the graft donor.

This chain joins TRBV2 and TRBJ2-5; 10 bases map to TRBD1. With 1 base clipped from V and 9 bases from J, the junction kept 11 bases outside the gene matches. Germline V CDR1 and CDR2: SNHLY, FYNNEI. This CDR3 is 16 amino acids long. CDR3 in DNA: TGTGCCAGCAGTGAAGGAACCCGGGGACAGGGGTTGTCCCAGTACTTC. Amino acids: CASSEGTRGQGLSQYF.

This chain links TRBV5-4 with TRBJ1-1; perhaps TRBD1 as D (6 bases). CDR3 length: 15 residues. The V end lost 0 bases, the J end lost 5 bases, and 14 bases lay between the germline ends. From germline, CDR1 is SGHNT and CDR2 YYREEE (reference sequence). The CDR3 loop is CASSLEWGQGTEAFF. CDR3 nucleotide sequence: TGTGCCAGCAGCTTGGAATGGGGGCAAGGGACTGAAGCTTTCTTT.

The chain joins TRBV28 to TRBJ2-5; 13 bases map to TRBD2. The end of the DNA is better explained by TRBJ2-7, so the J call may be wrong. Per germline, CDR1 MDHEN and CDR2 SYDVKM. This CDR3 is 20 amino acids long. The CDR3 DNA follows: TGTGCCAGCAAACGCGCCGGGACTAGCGGGGTACCTTCACAACCCTACGAGCAGTACTTC. Translating gives CASKRAGTSGVPSQPYEQYF.

The rearrangement joins TRBV5-6 to TRBJ2-7; 7 bases are a match to TRBD1. J gave up 5 bases and V 4 bases, and 6 bases lay outside the gene matches. Germline V gene sequence: CDR1 SGHDT, CDR2 YYEEEE. The CDR3 contains 13 residues. The CDR3 nucleotides read TGTGCCAGCAGCACAGTGACAGGGAACGAGCAGTACTTC. Protein: CASSTVTGNEQYF.

The chain uses TRBV5-1 and TRBJ2-7, with D hard to call. The length of the CDR3 is 13 residues. Trimming took off 3 bases at V and 1 base at J, with 8 bases between the two ends. Germline V lookup: CDR1 SGHRS, CDR2 YFSETQ. CDR3 coding DNA: TGCGCCAGCAGCTCTGGACCGTCCTACGAGCAGTACTTC. This sequence encodes CASSSGPSYEQYF.

The chain has TRBV11-2 and TRBJ2-1; 9 bases align to TRBD2. The germline V gene encodes CDR1 SGHAT and CDR2 FQNNGV. V trimming: 6 bases; J trimming: 7 bases; junction bases outside the gene matches: 7. There are 14 residues in the CDR3. In DNA form, the CDR3 reads TGTGCCAGCAGGAGTAGCGGGAGTGGGAATGAGCAGTTCTTC. The encoded protein is CASRSSGSGNEQFF.

The chain employs TRBV18 and TRBJ1-5, with D possibly matching TRBD1 (6 bases). Per germline, CDR1 KGHSH and CDR2 LQKENI. This CDR3 spans 14 amino acids. V was pared by 4 bases and J by 5 bases, with 12 bases between. CDR3 nucleotides: TGTGCCAGCTCACAGAACAGGGTCGATCAGCCCCAGCATTTT. Translating it yields CASSQNRVDQPQHF.

This clone has only one observation. This rearrangement joins TRBV11-2 to TRBJ2-2; 9 bases map to TRBD1. Germline assignment: CDR1 SGHAT and CDR2 FQNNGV. CDR3 length: 14 residues. V shed 5 bases, J shed 4 bases, and the junction held 2 bases outside the gene matches. Here the CDR3 reads CASSVDRGTGELFF. In nucleotides, the CDR3 is TGTGCCAGCAGCGTGGACAGGGGCACCGGGGAGCTGTTTTTT.

The gene calls are TRBV12-5 and TRBJ1-3; D uncertain. CDR1 is LGHNT, CDR2 FRNRAP, per germline. With 10 bases removed from V and 0 bases from J, the gap between germline ends came to 13 bases. This CDR3 is built from 14 residues. For the CDR3, the DNA is TGTGCTATGACTCGCCGGGGCTCTGGAAACACCATATATTTT. This encodes CAMTRRGSGNTIYF.

The table lists this clone with a count of one. The chain recombines TRBV7-4 with TRBJ2-6, with D hard to call. V lost 5 bases and J 5 bases, leaving 25 bases between the germline ends. The CDR3 has 19 residues. In germline, CDR1 is SGHVT, CDR2 SQSDAQ. Here the CDR3 reads CASSSSHSAHKSRANVLTF. The CDR3 region has the DNA TGTGCCAGCAGCAGTAGTCATTCAGCTCACAAAAGTCGGGCCAACGTCCTGACTTTC.